The text below deals with one T cell receptor (beta chain). These data originate in a study of cytomegalovirus exposure and HLA in healthy donors. Study-level information: Unique TCR beta sequences numbering about 100 million came from about 180 million T cells in an earlier analysis.

With 60 Vbeta and 13 Jbeta primers, the PCR was carried out. The repertoire was sequenced with immunoSEQ multiplex PCR; TCRdb's copy has only in-frame clones and lacks some. The sample includes about 190,000 clones, 60% to 80% of them seen just once. The sample comprised PBMCs. The sequence was obtained from a woman aged 18 to 35 in good health and CMV-seronegative.

CDR3 sequence reads: CASSLGLAGGPTVAEQFF. CDR3 in DNA: TGCGCCAGCAGCTTAGGACTAGCGGGGGGGCCAACAGTGGCCGAGCAGTTCTTC. V is TRBV5-1 and J is TRBJ2-1, with 15 bases that match TRBD2. The germline CDR1 and CDR2 sequences are SGHRS and YFSETQ. The V and J ends lost 2 bases and 10 bases, in that order; junction bases with no gene match: 13. The CDR3 consists of 18 residues.